Listed here are 32 T cell receptor beta chains from one sample, sequenced in a study of blood T cell repertoires in COVID-19. Using immunoSEQ multiplex PCR, the repertoire was profiled, and TCRdb retains in-frame clones only, with some absent. In the table there are some 380,000 clones, roughly 89% of which are singletons. The sample consisted of peripheral blood. All receptors derive from a man aged 18 to 30 with active or convalescent COVID-19.

The CDR3 nucleotides read TGTGCCAGCAGCCAAGTGGCCGGGACAGGCGGCAATCAGCCCCAGCATTTT. It specifies CASSQVAGTGGNQPQHF. The V call is TRBV3-1 (or the pseudogene TRBV3-2), the J call TRBJ1-5; TRBD1 aligns across 8 bases. This CDR3 contains 17 residues. In germline, CDR1 is LGHDT, CDR2 YNNKEL (reference sequence). V dropped 1 base and J dropped 2; count of bases not matched to a gene: 7.

The CDR3 bases are TGCGCCAGCAATGGCCTTGCCGGGTTACAAGAGACCCAGTACTTC. It specifies CASNGLAGLQETQYF. V and J are TRBV5-1 and TRBJ2-5, with D unresolved. The CDR3 has 15 amino acids. Germline V gene sequence: CDR1 SGHRS, CDR2 YFSETQ. V dropped 6 bases and J dropped 2 bases, with 17 bases sitting between them.

The chain links TRBV5-6 to TRBJ2-4; weak D call: TRBD2 (6 bases). Germline V gives CDR1 SGHDT, CDR2 YYEEEE. The CDR3 loop spans 18 amino acids. The V gene lost 7 bases and the J gene lost 2 bases, with 25 bases spanning the gap. CDR3 nucleotides: TGTGCCAGCTCCGGGCGGGAATATACCAGTGGGACCAAAAACATTCAGTACTTC. Translated, it gives CASSGREYTSGTKNIQYF. The entire variable domain, with the rest obtained from reference TRBV5-6 and TRBJ2-4, is as follows: DAGVTQSPTHLIKTRGQQVTLRCSPKSGHDTVSWYQQALGQGPQFIFQYYEEEERQRGNFPDRFSGHQFPNYSSELNVNALLLGDSALYLCASSGREYTSGTKNIQYFGAGTRLSVL.

The chain employs TRBV6-2 or TRBV6-3 and TRBJ1-2; TRBD1 agrees at 7 bases. With V trimmed by 2 bases and J by 3 bases, 6 bases remained unmatched. CDR1 and CDR2 from the germline V gene are MNHEY and SVGEGT. The CDR3 consists of 15 residues. This chain's CDR3 is CASSYAGQEYYGYTF. The DNA of the CDR3 is TGTGCCAGCAGTTACGCCGGACAGGAGTACTATGGCTACACCTTC.

CDR3 loop: CASSLGQGYEKLFF. In DNA, the CDR3 is TGTGCCAGCAGTTTGGGACAGGGGTATGAAAAACTGTTTTTT. The chain is built from TRBV28 and TRBJ1-4, with 10 bases that match TRBD1. Germline V gene data show CDR1 as MDHEN and CDR2 as SYDVKM. V was pared by 3 bases and J by 6 bases, with 1 base of the junction left unmatched. CDR3 length equals 14 residues.

CDR3 sequence: CASSAGVPSYNEQFF. CDR3 DNA sequence: TGTGCCAGCAGCGCGGGGGTCCCCTCCTACAATGAGCAGTTCTTC. This chain joins TRBV9 and TRBJ2-1; tentative D call: TRBD2 (6 bases). Trimming pared 3 bases from V and 0 bases from J, leaving 10 bases between. The germline gives CDR1 SGDLS, CDR2 YYNGEE. The CDR3 sequence is 15 residues long.

This chain connects TRBV7-8 to TRBJ2-7; D might be TRBD2 (6 bases). The CDR3 totals 13 residues. Per germline, CDR1 SGHVS and CDR2 FQNEAQ. Trimming shortened V by 8 bases and J by 2 bases, and 13 bases separated the two germline ends. CDR3 bases: TGTGCCAGCGCGCGGAGGGAGACCTACGAGCAGTACTTC. Its protein product is CASARRETYEQYF. Together with reference TRBV7-8 and TRBJ2-7, the CDR3 gives the full variable domain: GAGVSQSPRYKVAKRGQDVALRCDPISGHVSLFWYQQALGQGPEFLTYFQNEAQLDKSGLPSDRFFAERPEGSVSTLKIQRTQQEDSAVYLCASARRETYEQYFGPGTRLTVT.

This clone was found a few times. The chain employs TRBV12-3 or TRBV12-4 and TRBJ1-4; D unclear. The CDR3 extends over 12 amino acids. V was pared by 2 bases and J by 8 bases, with 6 bases between. DNA for the CDR3: TGTGCCAGCAGTTTACTTGGCGAAAAACTGTTTTTT. Translation gives CASSLLGEKLFF.

V is TRBV9 and J is TRBJ2-1; TRBD2 aligns across 13 bases. CDR3 length: 16 residues. CDR1 and CDR2 (germline): SGDLS, YYNGEE. J was trimmed by 8 bases and V by 3 bases; bases with no gene match: 8. CDR3 protein: CASSAGLAGVGHEQFF. The CDR3 DNA reads TGTGCCAGCAGCGCCGGACTAGCGGGGGTTGGGCATGAGCAGTTCTTC.

The V gene is TRBV6-6, the J gene TRBJ1-2, with 7 bases lining up with TRBD1. The CDR3 is made up of 15 amino acids. V shed 0 bases, J shed 6 bases, and the junction held 7 bases outside the gene matches. Germline CDR1 MNHNY, CDR2 SVGAGI (reference sequence). Here the CDR3 DNA reads TGTGCCAGCAGTTACTCCTCGGGACAGCTGAATGGCTACACCTTC. It encodes CASSYSSGQLNGYTF.

The CDR3 protein is CASSTRQGNQPQHF. The CDR3 DNA follows: TGTGCCAGCAGTACACGACAGGGGAATCAGCCCCAGCATTTT. The rearrangement uses TRBV6-2 or TRBV6-3 and TRBJ1-5; TRBD1 matches 8 bases. CDR1 is MNHEY, CDR2 SVGEGT, per germline. The CDR3 loop spans 14 amino acids. V trimming: 5 bases; J trimming: 4 bases; junction bases outside the gene matches: 4.

This chain's CDR3 is CASSLTGTISGNTIYF. CDR3 coding DNA: TGTGCCAGCAGTTTGACCGGGACAATCTCTGGAAACACCATATATTTT. The gene calls are TRBV28 and TRBJ1-3, with D perhaps TRBD1 (6 bases). Deletions cut 3 bases from V and 0 bases from J, with 12 bases between. Per germline, CDR1 MDHEN and CDR2 SYDVKM. The CDR3 runs to 16 residues.

V gene TRBV5-1 combines with J gene TRBJ2-3; TRBD2 agrees at 12 bases. The CDR3 consists of 16 residues. V was pared by 4 bases and J by 2 bases, with 5 bases of the junction left unmatched. Germline CDR1 SGHRS, CDR2 YFSETQ. The DNA of the CDR3 is TGCGCCAGCAGCCTGACTAGCGGGAGTTCCACAGATACGCAGTATTTT. Protein product: CASSLTSGSSTDTQYF.

This clone is a singleton in its sample. The chain links TRBV7-9 to TRBJ2-7; 7 nucleotides line up with TRBD1. V shed 1 base, J shed 5 bases, and the junction held 5 bases outside the gene matches. CDR1 and CDR2 (germline): SEHNR, FQNEAQ (reference sequence). The CDR3 length is 14 residues. The CDR3 region is CASSLVTGTDEQYF. CDR3 nucleotides: TGTGCCAGCAGCTTAGTCACCGGGACAGACGAGCAGTACTTC.

V and J are TRBV19 and TRBJ1-2; D is possibly TRBD1 (5 bases). CDR1 is LNHDA, CDR2 SQIVND, per germline (reference sequence). Trimming stripped 9 bases from V and 3 bases from J, with 17 bases between. The CDR3 has 14 amino acids. CDR3 loop: CASRTGVADYGYTF. The CDR3 DNA follows: TGTGCCAGCCGGACGGGGGTAGCAGACTATGGCTACACCTTC.

V and J are TRBV6-2 or TRBV6-3 and TRBJ1-5; D unresolved. The CDR3 runs 13 residues. Trimming cost V 1 base and J 4 bases, with 5 bases left between them. The germline V gene has CDR1 MNHEY and CDR2 SVGEGT. The CDR3 loop is CASSYLRNQPQHF. For the CDR3, the DNA is TGTGCCAGCAGTTACTTGCGAAATCAGCCCCAGCATTTT.

The chain combines TRBV7-9 with TRBJ2-7, with D perhaps TRBD1 (5 bases). This CDR3 comprises 17 residues. Trimming left V 1 base short and J 4 bases short, with 20 bases between. Germline values: CDR1 SEHNR, CDR2 FQNEAQ (reference sequence). DNA for the CDR3: TGTGCCAGCAGCTTAGGGTGGGGCGGTTCCCGCGCGTACGAGCAGTACTTC. This translates into CASSLGWGGSRAYEQYF.

This chain connects TRBV29-1 to TRBJ1-1; 9 nucleotides align to TRBD1. CDR1 is SQVTM, CDR2 ANQGSEA, per germline. CDR3 length: 14 amino acids. V dropped 7 bases and J dropped 5; count of bases not matched to a gene: 11. The CDR3 region is CSAAGTGSNTEAFF. CDR3 in DNA: TGCAGCGCTGCAGGGACAGGGTCGAATACTGAAGCTTTCTTT.

J is TRBJ1-2 and V is TRBV4-1; 9 bases are a match to TRBD1. The CDR3 length is 15 residues. CDR1 and CDR2 from the germline V gene are MGHRA and YSYEKL. Trimming at V came to 3 bases and at J to 1 base, leaving 3 bases not matched to a gene. The CDR3 region is CASSHGDRVNYGYTF. CDR3 in DNA: TGCGCCAGCAGCCATGGGGACAGGGTTAACTATGGCTACACCTTC.

This clone has just one count. The chain uses TRBV15 and TRBJ2-3, with a possible D match to TRBD2 (5 bases). The CDR3 loop spans 14 amino acids. Looked up from germline, CDR1 is LNHNV and CDR2 is YYDKDF (reference sequence). Trimming removed 4 bases from V and 5 bases from J, with 13 bases in between. The CDR3 here is CATSKTRFGDTQYF. CDR3 coding DNA: TGTGCCACCAGCAAAACTAGGTTTGGAGATACGCAGTATTTT.

In the case of this clone: The identical CDR3 is also encoded by other nucleotide sequences in the sample. The chain is built from TRBV27 and TRBJ1-5, with a tentative D call TRBD1 (5 bases). The length of the CDR3 is 12 residues. The germline CDR1 and CDR2 sequences are MNHEY and SMNVEV (reference sequence). Trimming removed 8 bases from V and 6 bases from J, with 11 bases in between. CDR3 bases: TGTGCCAGCTCGCTCGGGGGTCAGCCCCAGCATTTT. Translation: CASSLGGQPQHF.

This sequence joins TRBV7-9 and TRBJ1-2; D perhaps matches TRBD1 (6 bases). This CDR3 is built from 15 residues. Between the trimmed V and J ends, which lost 0 bases and 0 bases, there was a span of 8 bases. CDR1 SEHNR and CDR2 FQNEAQ come from the germline V gene (reference sequence). CDR3 sequence: CASSLAGATNYGYTF. The CDR3 region has the DNA TGTGCCAGCAGCTTAGCGGGGGCGACTAACTATGGCTACACCTTC. The entire variable domain, with the rest obtained from reference TRBV7-9 and TRBJ1-2, is as follows: DTGVSQNPRHKITKRGQNVTFRCDPISEHNRLYWYRQTLGQGPEFLTYFQNEAQLEKSRLLSDRFSAERPKGSFSTLEIQRTEQGDSAMYLCASSLAGATNYGYTFGSGTRLTVV.

The chain uses TRBV5-6 and TRBJ2-7, with TRBD1 identical over 7 bases. V gave up 0 bases and J gave up 3 bases; unmatched junction bases: 6. CDR3 length: 15 amino acids. Looked up from germline, CDR1 is SGHDT and CDR2 is YYEEEE. The CDR3, as DNA: TGTGCCAGCAGCTTGGATAGGGACAGAGTCTACGAGCAGTACTTC. This codes for CASSLDRDRVYEQYF.

In this sample, this clone turned up once. CDR3 amino acids: CASSYSRTREAFF. The CDR3 nucleotides are TGTGCCAGCAGTTACTCGCGGACTCGCGAAGCTTTCTTT. V gene TRBV6-5 combines with J gene TRBJ1-1; no reliable D call. The CDR3 totals 13 residues. Germline loops: CDR1 MNHEY, CDR2 SVGAGI. The ends were cut back, 0 bases at V and 8 bases at J, with 10 bases in the middle.

This rearrangement joins TRBV5-1 to TRBJ2-1; D is possibly TRBD2 (6 bases). The CDR3 contains 15 residues. The ends were cut back, 1 base at V and 9 bases at J, with 17 bases in the middle. Germline V gives CDR1 SGHRS, CDR2 YFSETQ. CDR3: CASSLTGRGRGEQFF. DNA for the CDR3: TGCGCCAGCAGCTTGACGGGGCGGGGTAGGGGTGAGCAGTTCTTC.

This clone was seen a handful of times. The rearrangement uses TRBV19 and TRBJ1-2; 7 bases fit TRBD1. Unmatched junction bases numbered 7, after V lost 2 bases and J lost 10 bases. CDR1 LNHDA and CDR2 SQIVND come from the germline V gene (reference sequence). The CDR3 loop spans 13 amino acids. This chain's CDR3 is CASSIRRGQDYTF. In nucleotides, the CDR3 is TGTGCCAGTAGTATACGGAGGGGGCAGGACTACACCTTC. The full variable domain, in which reference TRBV19 and TRBJ1-2 provide the parts outside the CDR3, is DGGITQSPKYLFRKEGQNVTLSCEQNLNHDAMYWYRQDPGQGLRLIYYSQIVNDFQKGDIAEGYSVSREKKESFPLTVTSAQKNPTAFYLCASSIRRGQDYTFGSGTRLTVV.

DNA of the CDR3: TGTGCCAGCTCACCCTCTCCGGGACACCCTGCAACTAATGAAAAACTGTTTTTT. This encodes CASSPSPGHPATNEKLFF. J is TRBJ1-4 and V is TRBV18; D may be TRBD1 (6 bases). V gave up 3 bases and J gave up 0 bases, with 17 bases separating them. The CDR3 totals 18 residues. Germline CDR1 is KGHSH and CDR2 is LQKENI.

This chain uses TRBV11-2 with TRBJ1-4; D is uncertain. Trimming shortened V by 5 bases and J by 8 bases, and 9 bases separated the two germline ends. This CDR3 has 12 residues. Germline V gene lookup returns CDR1 SGHAT and CDR2 FQNNGV. The CDR3 is CASSRGAEKLFF. The CDR3 DNA reads TGTGCCAGCAGCCGGGGTGCCGAAAAACTGTTTTTT. The full variable domain, rest sourced from reference TRBV11-2 and TRBJ1-4, is EAGVAQSPRYKIIEKRQSVAFWCNPISGHATLYWYQQILGQGPKLLIQFQNNGVVDDSQLPKDRFSAERLKGVDSTLKIQPAKLEDSAVYLCASSRGAEKLFFGSGTQLSVL.

The chain couples TRBV3-1 (or the pseudogene TRBV3-2) to TRBJ2-7, with 10 bases lining up with TRBD2. This CDR3 region has 15 residues. The germline V gene encodes CDR1 LGHDT and CDR2 YNNKEL (reference sequence). The trim removed 1 base at V and 4 bases at J, leaving 4 bases unmatched. The CDR3 DNA is TGTGCCAGCAGCCAAGGGGTAGCGGGAGGTTACGAGCAGTACTTC. Amino acid sequence: CASSQGVAGGYEQYF.

This clone has just one count. The rearrangement joins TRBV6-5 to TRBJ2-7; D possibly corresponds to TRBD2 (5 bases). From germline, CDR1 is MNHEY and CDR2 SVGAGI. The V gene lost 2 bases and the J gene lost 1 base, with 9 bases spanning the gap. The CDR3 is made up of 14 amino acids. The CDR3 DNA follows: TGTGCCAGCAGTTACGGCAGCGGTTCCTACGAGCAGTACTTC. This codes for CASSYGSGSYEQYF.

J is TRBJ1-2 and V is TRBV29-1, with D tentatively TRBD1 (6 bases). The V end was cut by 2 bases, the J end by 5 bases, with 9 bases between. The CDR3 has 12 amino acids. CDR1 is SQVTM, CDR2 ANQGSEA, per germline. The CDR3 protein is CSVEQGFYGYTF. CDR3 DNA: TGCAGCGTTGAACAGGGGTTTTATGGCTACACCTTC.

The genes are TRBV24-1 and TRBJ2-1; 9 nucleotides agree with TRBD1. The ends lost 4 bases at V and 8 bases at J; junction bases unmatched: 8. This CDR3 contains 15 residues. Germline CDR1 KGHDR, CDR2 SFDVKD. The CDR3 coding sequence is TGTGCCACCAGTGACCCGGGACAGGGTGGTTATGAGCAGTTCTTC. The encoded protein is CATSDPGQGGYEQFF.